The present entry profiles one T cell receptor (beta chain) with its context. The source of the sample is a study of blood T cells in healthy people across ages. V lost 5 bases, J lost 1 base, and 13 bases lay in between. Germline lookup yields CDR1 LNHDA and CDR2 SQIVND (reference sequence). CDR3 length equals 15 residues. A second PCR of about 6 to 11 cycles used a sample-barcoded 5' primer and a J-beta primer mix. Every single cDNA molecule received a tag from a template-switch adaptor with 12 random nucleotides. Using its own MiXCR run on the 5' RACE reads, TCRdb lists one record per CDR3 protein. Of 1,500,000 or so distinct CDR3 sequences in the sample, around 40% were seen once.

The sequenced material came from blood. V usage is TRBV19 and J usage is TRBJ2-3; D remains unclear. The origin of this receptor is a woman aged 18-29 years in good health. CDR3 nucleotides: TGTGCCAGTAGTTCACCCATGACGGGCACAGATACGCAGTATTTT. Its translation is CASSSPMTGTDTQYF. The full variable domain, in which reference TRBV19 and TRBJ2-3 provide the parts outside the CDR3, is DGGITQSPKYLFRKEGQNVTLSCEQNLNHDAMYWYRQDPGQGLRLIYYSQIVNDFQKGDIAEGYSVSREKKESFPLTVTSAQKNPTAFYLCASSSPMTGTDTQYFGPGTRLTVL.